This T cell receptor (beta chain) was documented in a study of T cell responses to AZD1222 COVID-19 vaccine. Study-wide points: Researchers took repertoire samples only after the peak T cell response had come. Variant regions that are unmutated are reportedly the target of nearly half of spike-specific TCRs.

TCRdb's table, derived via immunoSEQ multiplex PCR, lists solely in-frame clones and lacks some. The sample has more than 120,000 clones, around 90% seen once. The junction had 8 bases not matched to a gene; V was cut back by 1 base and J by 1 base. The CDR3 is made up of 18 amino acids. CDR1 and CDR2 from the germline V gene are LNHDA and SQIVND (reference sequence). Regarding this clone: Its specificity is unknown.

V gene TRBV19 combines with J gene TRBJ2-1; 9 bases are shared with TRBD1. This receptor was obtained from an adult who received the AZD1222 COVID-19 vaccine. Sequences were derived from peripheral blood, sampled 28 days after the second AZD1222 dose. DNA for the CDR3: TGTGCCAGTAGTATAGCCCAGGGACAGGGTGCGTCCTACAATGAGCAGTTCTTC. Its translation is CASSIAQGQGASYNEQFF.